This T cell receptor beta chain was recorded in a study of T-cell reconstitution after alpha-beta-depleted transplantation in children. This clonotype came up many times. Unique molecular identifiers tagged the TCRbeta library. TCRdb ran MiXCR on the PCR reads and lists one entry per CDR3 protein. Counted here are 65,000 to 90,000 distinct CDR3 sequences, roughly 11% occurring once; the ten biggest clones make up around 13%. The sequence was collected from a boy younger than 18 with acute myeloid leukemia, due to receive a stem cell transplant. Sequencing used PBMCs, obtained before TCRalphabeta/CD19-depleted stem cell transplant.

CDR3: CATSRDEGSRETQYF. CDR3 nucleotide sequence: TGTGCCACCAGCAGAGATGAGGGCTCACGAGAGACCCAGTACTTC. The chain employs TRBV15 and TRBJ2-5, with D perhaps TRBD2 (5 bases). The V end lost 0 bases, the J end lost 4 bases, and 12 bases lay between the germline ends. Germline V CDR1 and CDR2: LNHNV, YYDKDF (reference sequence). CDR3 length: 15 residues.